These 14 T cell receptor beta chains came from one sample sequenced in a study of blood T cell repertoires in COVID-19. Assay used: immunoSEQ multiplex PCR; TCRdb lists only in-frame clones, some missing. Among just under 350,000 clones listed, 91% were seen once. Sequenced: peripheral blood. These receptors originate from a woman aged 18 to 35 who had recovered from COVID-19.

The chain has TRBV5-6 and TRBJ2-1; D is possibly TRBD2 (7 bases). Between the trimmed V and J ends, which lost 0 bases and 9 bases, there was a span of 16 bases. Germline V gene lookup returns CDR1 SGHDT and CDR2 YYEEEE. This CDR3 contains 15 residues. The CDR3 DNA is TGTGCCAGCAGCTTGGGACTAGCCGAGACAGGTGAGCAGTTCTTC. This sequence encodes CASSLGLAETGEQFF.

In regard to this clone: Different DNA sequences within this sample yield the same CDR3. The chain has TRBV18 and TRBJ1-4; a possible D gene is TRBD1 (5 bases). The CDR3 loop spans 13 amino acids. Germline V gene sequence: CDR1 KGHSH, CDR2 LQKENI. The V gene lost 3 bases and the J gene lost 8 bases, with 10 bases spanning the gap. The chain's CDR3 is CASSPTGREKLFF. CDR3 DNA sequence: TGTGCCAGCTCACCTACAGGAAGAGAAAAACTGTTTTTT.

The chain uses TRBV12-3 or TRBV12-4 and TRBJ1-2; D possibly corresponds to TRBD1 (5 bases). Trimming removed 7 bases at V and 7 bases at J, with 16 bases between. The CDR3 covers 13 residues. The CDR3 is CASTVRVGGGYTF. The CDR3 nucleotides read TGTGCCAGCACCGTCCGGGTCGGGGGTGGCTACACCTTC.

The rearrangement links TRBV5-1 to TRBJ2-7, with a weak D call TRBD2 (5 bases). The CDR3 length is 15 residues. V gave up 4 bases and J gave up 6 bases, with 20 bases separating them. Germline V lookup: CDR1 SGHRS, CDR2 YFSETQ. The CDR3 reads CASSLWGDILSEQYV. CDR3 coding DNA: TGCGCCAGCAGCCTGTGGGGAGACATTCTGTCCGAGCAGTACGTC.

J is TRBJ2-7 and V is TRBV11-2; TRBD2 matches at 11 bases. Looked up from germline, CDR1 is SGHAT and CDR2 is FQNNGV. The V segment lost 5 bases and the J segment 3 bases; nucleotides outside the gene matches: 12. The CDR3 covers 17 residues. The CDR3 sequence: CASSPQTLAGGVYEQYV. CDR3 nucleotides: TGTGCCAGCAGCCCCCAGACGCTAGCGGGAGGAGTCTACGAGCAGTACGTC.

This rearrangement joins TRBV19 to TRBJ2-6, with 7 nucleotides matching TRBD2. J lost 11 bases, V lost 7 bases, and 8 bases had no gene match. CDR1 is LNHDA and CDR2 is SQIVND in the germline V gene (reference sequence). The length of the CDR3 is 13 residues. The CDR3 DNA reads TGTGCCAGTATGATCGGGGGGTCGGACGTCCTGACTTTC. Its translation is CASMIGGSDVLTF.

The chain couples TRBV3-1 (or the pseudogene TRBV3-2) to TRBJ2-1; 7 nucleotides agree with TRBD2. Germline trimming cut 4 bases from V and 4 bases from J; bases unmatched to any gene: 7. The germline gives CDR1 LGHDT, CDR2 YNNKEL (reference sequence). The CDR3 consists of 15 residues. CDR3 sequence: CASSLVASGYNEQFF. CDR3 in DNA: TGTGCCAGCAGCCTCGTGGCTAGCGGATACAATGAGCAGTTCTTC.

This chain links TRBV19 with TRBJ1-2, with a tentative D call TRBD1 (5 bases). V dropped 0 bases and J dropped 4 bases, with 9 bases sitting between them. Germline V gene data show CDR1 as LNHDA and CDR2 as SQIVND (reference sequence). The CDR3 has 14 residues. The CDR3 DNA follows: TGTGCCAGTAGTATAGATCGGGGGGGCTATGGCTACACCTTC. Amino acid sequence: CASSIDRGGYGYTF.

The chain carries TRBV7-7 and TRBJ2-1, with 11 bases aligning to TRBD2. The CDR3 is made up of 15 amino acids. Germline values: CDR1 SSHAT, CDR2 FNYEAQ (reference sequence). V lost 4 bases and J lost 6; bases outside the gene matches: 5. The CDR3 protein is CASSSGLAGSNEQFF. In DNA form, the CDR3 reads TGTGCCAGCAGCTCCGGACTAGCGGGCTCCAATGAGCAGTTCTTC.

CDR3 nucleotides: TGCGCCAGCAGCAAATCGACTAGCGGGGGTACTAGCACAGATACGCAGTATTTT. It encodes CASSKSTSGGTSTDTQYF. The genes are TRBV5-1 and TRBJ2-3; 12 bases are shared with TRBD2. CDR3 size: 18 residues. Unmatched junction bases numbered 9, after V lost 4 bases and J lost 0 bases. Germline-derived CDR1 and CDR2 are SGHRS and YFSETQ.

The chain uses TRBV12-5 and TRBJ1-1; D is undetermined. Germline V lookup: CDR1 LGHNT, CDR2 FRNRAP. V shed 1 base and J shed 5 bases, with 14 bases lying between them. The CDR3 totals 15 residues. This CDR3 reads CASGLGHSVATEAFF. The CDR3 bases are TGTGCTAGTGGTTTGGGACATTCGGTGGCGACTGAAGCTTTCTTT.

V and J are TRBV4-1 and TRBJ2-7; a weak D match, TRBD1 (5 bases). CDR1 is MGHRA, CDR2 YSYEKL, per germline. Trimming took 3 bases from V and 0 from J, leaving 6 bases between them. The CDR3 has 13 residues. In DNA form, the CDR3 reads TGCGCCAGCAGCCACAGGGACTCCTACGAGCAGTACGTC. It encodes CASSHRDSYEQYV.

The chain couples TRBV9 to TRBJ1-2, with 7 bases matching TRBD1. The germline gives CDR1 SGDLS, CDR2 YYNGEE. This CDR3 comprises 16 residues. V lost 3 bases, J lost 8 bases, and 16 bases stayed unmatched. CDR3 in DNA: TGTGCCAGCAGCGGACTTATGACAGGGATGGTAGTAGGCTACACCTTC. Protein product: CASSGLMTGMVVGYTF.

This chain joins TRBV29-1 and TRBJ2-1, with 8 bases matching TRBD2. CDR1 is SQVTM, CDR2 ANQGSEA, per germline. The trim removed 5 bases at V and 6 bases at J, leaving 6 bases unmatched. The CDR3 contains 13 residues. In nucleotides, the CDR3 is TGCAGCGTTTATACGGGAGGGGTCAATGAGCAGTTCTTC. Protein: CSVYTGGVNEQFF.